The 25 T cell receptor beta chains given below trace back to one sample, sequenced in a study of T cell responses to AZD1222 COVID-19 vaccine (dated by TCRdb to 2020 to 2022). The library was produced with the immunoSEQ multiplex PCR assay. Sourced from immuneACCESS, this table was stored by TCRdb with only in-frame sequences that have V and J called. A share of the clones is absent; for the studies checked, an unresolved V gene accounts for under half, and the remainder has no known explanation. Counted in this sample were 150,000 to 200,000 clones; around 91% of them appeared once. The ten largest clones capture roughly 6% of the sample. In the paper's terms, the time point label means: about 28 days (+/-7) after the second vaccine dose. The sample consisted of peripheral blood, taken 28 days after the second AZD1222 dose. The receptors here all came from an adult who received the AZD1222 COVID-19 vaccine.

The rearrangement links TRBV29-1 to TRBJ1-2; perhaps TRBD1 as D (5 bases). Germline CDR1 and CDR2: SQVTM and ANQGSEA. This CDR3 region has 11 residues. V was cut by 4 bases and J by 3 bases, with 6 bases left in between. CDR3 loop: CSVGRDYGYTF. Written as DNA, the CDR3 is TGCAGCGTTGGCAGGGACTATGGCTACACCTTC.

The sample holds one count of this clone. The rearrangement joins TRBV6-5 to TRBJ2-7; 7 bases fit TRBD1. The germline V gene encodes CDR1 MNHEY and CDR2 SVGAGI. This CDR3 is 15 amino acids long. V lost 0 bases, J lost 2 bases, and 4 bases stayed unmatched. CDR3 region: CASSYSTGVPYEQYF. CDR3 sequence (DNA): TGTGCCAGCAGTTACTCTACAGGGGTTCCCTACGAGCAGTACTTC.

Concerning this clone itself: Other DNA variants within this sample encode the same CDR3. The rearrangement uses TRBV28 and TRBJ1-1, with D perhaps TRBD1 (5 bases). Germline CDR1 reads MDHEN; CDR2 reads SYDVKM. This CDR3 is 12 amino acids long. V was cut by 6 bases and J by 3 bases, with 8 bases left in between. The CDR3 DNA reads TGTGCCAGCAGCCTGGGGCACACTGAAGCTTTCTTT. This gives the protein CASSLGHTEAFF.

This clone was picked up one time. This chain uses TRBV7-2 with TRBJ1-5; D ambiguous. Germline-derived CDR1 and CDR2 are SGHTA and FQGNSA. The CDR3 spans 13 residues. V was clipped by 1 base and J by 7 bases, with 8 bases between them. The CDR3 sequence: CASSLEGPQPQHF. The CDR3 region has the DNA TGTGCCAGCAGCTTAGAGGGCCCGCAGCCCCAGCATTTT. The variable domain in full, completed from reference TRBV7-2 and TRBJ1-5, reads GAGVSQSPSNKVTEKGKDVELRCDPISGHTALYWYRQSLGQGLEFLIYFQGNSAPDKSGLPSDRFSAERTGGSVSTLTIQRTQQEDSAVYLCASSLEGPQPQHFGDGTRLSIL.

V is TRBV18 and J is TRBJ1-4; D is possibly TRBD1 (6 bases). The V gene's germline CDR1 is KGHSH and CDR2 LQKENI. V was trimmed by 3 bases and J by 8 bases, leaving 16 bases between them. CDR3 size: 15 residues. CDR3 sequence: CASSPEQGSGEKLFF. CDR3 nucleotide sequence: TGTGCCAGCTCACCTGAACAGGGCTCAGGAGAAAAACTGTTTTTT.

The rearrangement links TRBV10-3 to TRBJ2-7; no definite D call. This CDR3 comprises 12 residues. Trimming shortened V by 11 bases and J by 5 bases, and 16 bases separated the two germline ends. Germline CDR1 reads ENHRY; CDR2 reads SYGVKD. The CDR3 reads CASSRAMDEQYF. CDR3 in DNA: TGTGCCTCGTCTAGGGCGATGGACGAGCAGTACTTC.

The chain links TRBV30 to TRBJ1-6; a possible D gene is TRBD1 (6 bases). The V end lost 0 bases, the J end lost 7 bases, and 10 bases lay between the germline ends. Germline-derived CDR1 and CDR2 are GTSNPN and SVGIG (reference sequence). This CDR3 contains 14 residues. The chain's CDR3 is CAWSVGQTNSPLHF. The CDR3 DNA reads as TGTGCCTGGAGTGTCGGACAGACCAATTCACCCCTCCACTTT.

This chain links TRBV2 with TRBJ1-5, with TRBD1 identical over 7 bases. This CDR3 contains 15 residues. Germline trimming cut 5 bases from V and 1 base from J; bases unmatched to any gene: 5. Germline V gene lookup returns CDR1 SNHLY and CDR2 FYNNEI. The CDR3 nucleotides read TGTGCCAGCAGTAAACAGGGGATAAGCAATCAGCCCCAGCATTTT. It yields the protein CASSKQGISNQPQHF.

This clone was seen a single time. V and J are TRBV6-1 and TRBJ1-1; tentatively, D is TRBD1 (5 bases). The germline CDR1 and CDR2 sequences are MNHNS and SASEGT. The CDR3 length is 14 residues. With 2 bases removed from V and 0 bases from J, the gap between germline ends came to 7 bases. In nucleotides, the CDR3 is TGTGCCAGCAGTGAACCAGGGATGAACACTGAAGCTTTCTTT. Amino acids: CASSEPGMNTEAFF.

The CDR3 DNA sequence: TGCGCCAGCAGTCTCGACAGCCCCTCCTACGAGCAGTACTTC. It codes for CASSLDSPSYEQYF. V is TRBV4-3 and J is TRBJ2-7, with TRBD1 as a possible D gene (5 bases). Trimming shortened V by 6 bases and J by 0 bases, and 12 bases separated the two germline ends. Per germline, CDR1 LGHNA and CDR2 YSLEER. CDR3 length: 14 amino acids.

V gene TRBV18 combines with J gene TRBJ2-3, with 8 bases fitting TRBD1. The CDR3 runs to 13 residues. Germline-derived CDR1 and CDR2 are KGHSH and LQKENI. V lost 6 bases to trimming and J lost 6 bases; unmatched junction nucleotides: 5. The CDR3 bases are TGTGCCAGCTCCGAAGGGACAGGCGATACGCAGTATTTT. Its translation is CASSEGTGDTQYF.

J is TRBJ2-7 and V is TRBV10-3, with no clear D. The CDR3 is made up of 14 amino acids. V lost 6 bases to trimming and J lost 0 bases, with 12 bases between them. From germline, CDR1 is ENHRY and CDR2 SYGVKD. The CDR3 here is CAISSEDISYEQYF. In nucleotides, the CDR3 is TGTGCCATCAGCTCCGAAGACATCTCCTACGAGCAGTACTTC.

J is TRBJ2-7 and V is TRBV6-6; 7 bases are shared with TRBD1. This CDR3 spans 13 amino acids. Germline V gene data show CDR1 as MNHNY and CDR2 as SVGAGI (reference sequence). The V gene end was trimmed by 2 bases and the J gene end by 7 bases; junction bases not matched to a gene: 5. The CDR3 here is CASSYDRVREQYF. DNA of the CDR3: TGTGCCAGCAGTTACGACAGGGTTAGGGAGCAGTACTTC.

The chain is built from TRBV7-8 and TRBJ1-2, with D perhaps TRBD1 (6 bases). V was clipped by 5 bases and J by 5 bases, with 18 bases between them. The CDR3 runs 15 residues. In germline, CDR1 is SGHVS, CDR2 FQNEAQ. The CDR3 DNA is TGTGCCAGCAGCCCCGGGAGAGGGGGAGGGTATGGCTACACCTTC. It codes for CASSPGRGGGYGYTF.

The CDR3 loop reads CASSLGFGLADSYNEQFF. DNA of the CDR3: TGTGCCAGCAGCTTAGGCTTCGGACTAGCGGATTCCTACAATGAGCAGTTCTTC. The V gene is TRBV7-9, the J gene TRBJ2-1; 10 nucleotides match TRBD2. CDR1 and CDR2 from the germline V gene are SEHNR and FQNEAQ (reference sequence). The CDR3 totals 18 residues. Unmatched junction bases numbered 7, after V lost 1 base and J lost 1 base. Using reference TRBV7-9 and TRBJ2-1 for the parts outside the CDR3, the full variable domain is DTGVSQNPRHKITKRGQNVTFRCDPISEHNRLYWYRQTLGQGPEFLTYFQNEAQLEKSRLLSDRFSAERPKGSFSTLEIQRTEQGDSAMYLCASSLGFGLADSYNEQFFGPGTRLTVL.

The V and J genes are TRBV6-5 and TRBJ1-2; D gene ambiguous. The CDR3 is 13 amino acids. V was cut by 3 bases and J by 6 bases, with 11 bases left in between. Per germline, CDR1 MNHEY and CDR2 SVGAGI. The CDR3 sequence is CASSYQGLDGYTF. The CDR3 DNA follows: TGTGCCAGCAGTTATCAAGGGTTGGATGGCTACACCTTC.

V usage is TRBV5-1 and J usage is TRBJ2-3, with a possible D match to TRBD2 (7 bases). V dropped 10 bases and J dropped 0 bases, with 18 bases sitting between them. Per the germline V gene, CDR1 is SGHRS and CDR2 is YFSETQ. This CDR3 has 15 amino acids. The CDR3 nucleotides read TGCGCCTCGAACCACGGGGGGCCTAGCACAGATACGCAGTATTTT. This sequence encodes CASNHGGPSTDTQYF.

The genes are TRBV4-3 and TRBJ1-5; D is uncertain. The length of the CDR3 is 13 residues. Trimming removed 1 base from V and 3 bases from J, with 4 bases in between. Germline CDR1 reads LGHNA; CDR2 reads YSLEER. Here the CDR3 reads CASSQVLNQPQHF. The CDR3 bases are TGCGCCAGCAGCCAAGTGCTCAATCAGCCCCAGCATTTT.

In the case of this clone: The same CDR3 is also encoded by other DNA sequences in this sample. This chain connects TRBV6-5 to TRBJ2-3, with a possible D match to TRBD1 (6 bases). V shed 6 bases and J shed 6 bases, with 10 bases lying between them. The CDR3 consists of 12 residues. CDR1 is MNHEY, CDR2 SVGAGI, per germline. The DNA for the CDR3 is TGTGCCAGCAGCACAGGGCCGGATACGCAGTATTTT. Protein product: CASSTGPDTQYF.

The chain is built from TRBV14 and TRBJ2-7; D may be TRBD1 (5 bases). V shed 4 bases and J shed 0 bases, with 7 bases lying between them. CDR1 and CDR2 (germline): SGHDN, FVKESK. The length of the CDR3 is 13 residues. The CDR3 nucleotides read TGTGCCAGCAGCCGGACACCCTCCTACGAGCAGTACTTC. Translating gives CASSRTPSYEQYF.

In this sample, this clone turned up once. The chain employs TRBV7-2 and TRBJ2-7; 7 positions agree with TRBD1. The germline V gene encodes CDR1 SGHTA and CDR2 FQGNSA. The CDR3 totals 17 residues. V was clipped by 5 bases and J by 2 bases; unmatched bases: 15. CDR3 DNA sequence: TGTGCCAGCAGCGTTACAGGGGCCACCCGACCGCCCTACGAGCAGTACTTC. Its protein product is CASSVTGATRPPYEQYF.

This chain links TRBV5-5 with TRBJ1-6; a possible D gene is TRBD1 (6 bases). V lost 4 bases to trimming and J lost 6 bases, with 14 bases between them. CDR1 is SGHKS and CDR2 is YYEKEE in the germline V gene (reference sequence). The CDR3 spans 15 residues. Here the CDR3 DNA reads TGTGCCAGCAGCAGAGGACAGATTTTTAATTCACCCCTCCACTTT. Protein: CASSRGQIFNSPLHF. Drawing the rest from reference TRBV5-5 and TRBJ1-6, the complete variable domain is DAGVTQSPTHLIKTRGQQVTLRCSPISGHKSVSWYQQVLGQGPQFIFQYYEKEERGRGNFPDRFSARQFPNYSSELNVNALLLGDSALYLCASSRGQIFNSPLHFGNGTRLTVT.

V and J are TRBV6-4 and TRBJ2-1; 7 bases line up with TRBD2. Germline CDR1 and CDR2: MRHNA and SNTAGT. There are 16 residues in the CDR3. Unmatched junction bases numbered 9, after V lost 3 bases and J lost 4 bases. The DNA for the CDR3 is TGTGCCAGCAGTGAACAGCGGGGCGCGGGGTACAATGAGCAGTTCTTC. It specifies CASSEQRGAGYNEQFF.

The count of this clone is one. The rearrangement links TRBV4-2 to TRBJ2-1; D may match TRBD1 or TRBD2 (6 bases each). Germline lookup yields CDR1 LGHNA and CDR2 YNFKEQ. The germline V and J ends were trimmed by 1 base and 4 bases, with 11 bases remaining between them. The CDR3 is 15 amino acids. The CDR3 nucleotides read TGTGCCAGCAGCCAAGGGGGGGCAGGTTACAATGAGCAGTTCTTC. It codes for CASSQGGAGYNEQFF.

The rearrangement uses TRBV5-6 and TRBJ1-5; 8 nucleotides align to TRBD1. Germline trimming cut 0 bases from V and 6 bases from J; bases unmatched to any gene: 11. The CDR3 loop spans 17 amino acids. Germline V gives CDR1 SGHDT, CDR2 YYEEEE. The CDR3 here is CASSLDRGQGLGQPQHF. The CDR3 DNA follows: TGTGCCAGCAGCTTGGATCGAGGACAGGGTTTGGGTCAGCCCCAGCATTTT.